This TCR beta chain was obtained from a study of cytotoxic CD8 clonotypes in ibrutinib-treated CLL. Germline V lookup: CDR1 SGHAT, CDR2 FQNNGV. V lost 8 bases to trimming and J lost 6 bases, with 16 bases between them. The CDR3 has 14 amino acids. The assay was immunoSEQ multiplex PCR, and TCRdb's table has in-frame clones only and misses some. The sample carries roughly 200,000 clones, 60% to 80% recorded once. The genes are TRBV11-2 and TRBJ1-4; tentative D call: TRBD1 (6 bases). This material consisted of PBMCs, taken after 12 months of ibrutinib treatment. This receptor was obtained from a human donor with chronic lymphocytic leukemia. CDR3: CASQHPGEHEKLFF. As DNA, the CDR3 is TGTGCCAGCCAGCACCCAGGGGAACATGAAAAACTGTTTTTT.